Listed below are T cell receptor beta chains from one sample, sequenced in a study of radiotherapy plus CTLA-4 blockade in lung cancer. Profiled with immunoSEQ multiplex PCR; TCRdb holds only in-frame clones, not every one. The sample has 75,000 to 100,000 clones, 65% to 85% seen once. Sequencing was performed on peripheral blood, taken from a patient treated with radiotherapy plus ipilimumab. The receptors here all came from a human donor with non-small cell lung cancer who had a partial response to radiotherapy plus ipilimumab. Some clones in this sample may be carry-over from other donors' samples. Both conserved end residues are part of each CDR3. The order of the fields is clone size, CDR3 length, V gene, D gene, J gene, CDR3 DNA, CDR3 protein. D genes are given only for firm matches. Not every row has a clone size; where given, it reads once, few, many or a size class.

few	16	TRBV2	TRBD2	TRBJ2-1	TGTGCCAGCAGTGATAAGACTAGCGGGGTCGGGAATGAGCAGTTCTTC	CASSDKTSGVGNEQFF
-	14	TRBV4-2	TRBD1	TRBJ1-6	TGTGCCAGCAGTCAGGACAGGCGCAATTCACCCCTCCACTTT	CASSQDRRNSPLHF
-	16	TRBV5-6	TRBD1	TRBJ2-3	TGTGCCAGCAGCCGCCGCCGGGACAGTAGCACAGATACGCAGTATTTT	CASSRRRDSSTDTQYF
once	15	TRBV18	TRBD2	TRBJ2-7	TGTGCCAGCTCACCGGCGGGACTAGCGAGGAATAAGCAGTACTTC	CASSPAGLARNKQYF
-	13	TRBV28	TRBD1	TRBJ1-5	TGTGCCAGCAGAGGGACAGGGAATCAGCCCCAGCATTTT	CASRGTGNQPQHF
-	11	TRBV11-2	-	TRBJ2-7	TGTGCCAGCAGCTTCGCCTACGAGCAGTACTTC	CASSFAYEQYF
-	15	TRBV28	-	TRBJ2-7	TGTGCCAGCAGCCCTATCAGGGGGGTATCCTACGAGCAGTACTTC	CASSPIRGVSYEQYF
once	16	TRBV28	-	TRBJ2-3	TGTGCCAGCAGTTTATCAAGGGGGTGGATCACAGATACGCAGTATTTT	CASSLSRGWITDTQYF
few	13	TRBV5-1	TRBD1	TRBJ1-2	TGCGCCAGCAGCGAGGGGACAGGCGGGGGCTACACCTTC	CASSEGTGGGYTF
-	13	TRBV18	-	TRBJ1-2	TGTGCCAGCTCACCAGACAAGGCGGGAGGCTACACCTTC	CASSPDKAGGYTF
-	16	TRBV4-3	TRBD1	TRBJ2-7	TGCGCCAGCAGCCAAGGAACGACAGGGGGAAGGTACGAGCAGTACTTC	CASSQGTTGGRYEQYF
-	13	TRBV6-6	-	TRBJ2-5	TGTGCCAGCAGTCCACCCCCGGGGGAGACCCAGTACTTC	CASSPPPGETQYF
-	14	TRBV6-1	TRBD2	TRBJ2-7	TGTGCCAGCAGGAGCGGGAGGCCCCCCTACGAGCAGTACTTC	CASRSGRPPYEQYF
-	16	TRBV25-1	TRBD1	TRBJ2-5	TGTGCCAGCAGTGAATCCGGGACAGGGAGGCGAGAGACCCAGTACTTC	CASSESGTGRRETQYF
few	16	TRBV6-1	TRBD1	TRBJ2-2	TGTGCCAGCAGTGATCTGAGGGGGCGCGGTACCGGGGAGCTGTTTTTT	CASSDLRGRGTGELFF
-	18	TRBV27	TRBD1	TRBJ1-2	TGTGCCAGCAGTTCCGGGCTATACCGAGGGACAGCGAACTATGGCTACACCTTC	CASSSGLYRGTANYGYTF
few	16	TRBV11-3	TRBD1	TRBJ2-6	TGTGCCAGCAGAAAGGGACAGAACTCTGGGGCCAACGTCCTGACTTTC	CASRKGQNSGANVLTF
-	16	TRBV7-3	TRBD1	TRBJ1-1	TGTGCCAGCAGCCTGAACAGGGGGTCGGGACGGACTGAAGCTTTCTTT	CASSLNRGSGRTEAFF
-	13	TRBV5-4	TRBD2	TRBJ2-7	TGTGCCAGCAGCTATGGGACTACTTACGAGCAGTACTTC	CASSYGTTYEQYF
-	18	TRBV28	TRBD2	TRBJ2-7	TGTGCCAGCATCCCCAATAGGGCGGGAGGGCCCTATAACAACGAGCAGTACTTC	CASIPNRAGGPYNNEQYF
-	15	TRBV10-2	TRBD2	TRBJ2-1	TGCGCCAGCAGTCGGACTAGCGGGGGAAGGGGTGAGCAGTTCTTC	CASSRTSGGRGEQFF
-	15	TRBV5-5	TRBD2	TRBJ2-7	TGTGCCAGCAGCTTGGTGGGACTACCGTCCTACGAGCAGTACTTC	CASSLVGLPSYEQYF
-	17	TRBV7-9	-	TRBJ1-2	TGTGCCAGCAGCTCTATAGGGTGGGGGACAACTAACTATGGCTACACCTTC	CASSSIGWGTTNYGYTF
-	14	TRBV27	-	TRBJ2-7	TGTGCCAGCAGTCTTTATCGTTTGTCCTACGAGCAGTACTTC	CASSLYRLSYEQYF
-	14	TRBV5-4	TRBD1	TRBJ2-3	TGTGCCAGCAGCTTGACAGGGGGCGCAGATACGCAGTATTTT	CASSLTGGADTQYF